Presented here are 31 T cell receptor beta chains from one specimen sequenced in a study of human T cells and chemical hapten exposure. TCRdb reprocessed the RACE reads with MiXCR, giving one entry per CDR3 protein. This sample has more than 250,000 distinct CDR3 sequences, with about 8.1% found just once. The time point: pre-sensitization, week 0. Treatment here: therapeutic diphenylcyclopropenone sensitization with weekly scalp DPC. Sequencing used whole blood, obtained in connection with sensitization to the hapten diphenylcyclopropenone (DPC). The receptors derive from a woman in her thirties or forties with alopecia areata. Some clones in this sample may be carry-over from other donors' samples.

This clonotype appeared a few times. The chain uses TRBV2 and TRBJ2-3, with 9 bases aligning to TRBD2. V lost 7 bases, J lost 0 bases, and 8 bases stayed unmatched. Germline CDR1 is SNHLY and CDR2 is FYNNEI. There are 16 residues in the CDR3. This CDR3 reads CASTLDSGSSTDTQYF. Here the CDR3 DNA reads TGTGCCAGCACGCTCGATAGCGGGAGTAGCACAGATACGCAGTATTTT.

The chain uses TRBV6-6 and TRBJ1-5; 7 bases match TRBD1. Germline values: CDR1 MNHNY, CDR2 SVGAGI (reference sequence). The CDR3 is 16 amino acids. With V trimmed by 4 bases and J by 6 bases, 12 bases remained unmatched. CDR3 in DNA: TGTGCCAGCAGTTCGCCCCGCCGACAGGGACCTCAGCCCCAGCATTTT. Amino acid sequence: CASSSPRRQGPQPQHF.

This sequence joins TRBV7-6 and TRBJ2-3; D gene ambiguous. The CDR3 loop spans 14 amino acids. V dropped 4 bases and J dropped 2 bases, with 10 bases sitting between them. Germline V gene data show CDR1 as SGHVS and CDR2 as FNYEAQ. CDR3 DNA sequence: TGTGCCAGCAGCTCGAGACCATCCACAGATACGCAGTATTTT. Its translation: CASSSRPSTDTQYF. Full variable domain (outside the CDR3, taken from reference TRBV7-6 and TRBJ2-3): GAGVSQSPRYKVTKRGQDVALRCDPISGHVSLYWYRQALGQGPEFLTYFNYEAQQDKSGLPNDRFSAERPEGSISTLTIQRTEQRDSAMYRCASSSRPSTDTQYFGPGTRLTVL.

This clonotype was seen only a few times. The chain carries TRBV7-6 and TRBJ2-3; D call uncertain. There are 14 residues in the CDR3. V lost 2 bases and J lost 2, with 8 bases in between. Germline CDR1 and CDR2: SGHVS and FNYEAQ. In DNA, the CDR3 is TGTGCCAGCAGCTTAAACCCTACCACAGATACGCAGTATTTT. It translates to CASSLNPTTDTQYF. Drawing the rest from reference TRBV7-6 and TRBJ2-3, the complete variable domain is GAGVSQSPRYKVTKRGQDVALRCDPISGHVSLYWYRQALGQGPEFLTYFNYEAQQDKSGLPNDRFSAERPEGSISTLTIQRTEQRDSAMYRCASSLNPTTDTQYFGPGTRLTVL.

The chain carries TRBV29-1 and TRBJ2-5; 9 bases agree with TRBD2. Losses at the gene ends were 4 bases for V and 4 bases for J; bases not matched to a gene: 1. CDR1 and CDR2 from the germline V gene are SQVTM and ANQGSEA. This CDR3 spans 12 amino acids. The CDR3 coding sequence is TGCAGCGTTGTGACTAGCGGAGAGACCCAGTACTTC. It specifies CSVVTSGETQYF.

The chain recombines TRBV4-1 with TRBJ2-7; TRBD1 agrees at 7 bases. V lost 4 bases, J lost 6 bases, and 9 bases stayed unmatched. The CDR3 totals 14 residues. CDR1 MGHRA and CDR2 YSYEKL come from the germline V gene. The CDR3 reads CASSPQGVFAEQYF. The CDR3 region has the DNA TGCGCCAGCAGCCCTCAGGGGGTTTTTGCCGAGCAGTACTTC.

This chain connects TRBV25-1 to TRBJ2-7; 9 nucleotides line up with TRBD1. V was clipped by 5 bases and J by 1 base; unmatched bases: 6. CDR1 MGHDK and CDR2 SYGVNS come from the germline V gene. The CDR3 runs 15 residues. The DNA of the CDR3 is TGTGCCAGCAGTATCGGACAGGGGAGGTCCTACGAGCAGTACTTC. Translating it yields CASSIGQGRSYEQYF.

The sample holds a few counts of this clonotype. This CDR3 is CATSDFSRGRYNEQFF. The CDR3 coding sequence is TGTGCCACCAGTGATTTCTCGAGGGGGAGGTACAATGAGCAGTTCTTC. The rearrangement joins TRBV24-1 to TRBJ2-1; either TRBD1 or TRBD2 may supply D (6 bases each). This CDR3 region has 16 residues. The germline V gene encodes CDR1 KGHDR and CDR2 SFDVKD. V was trimmed by 1 base and J by 4 bases, leaving 13 bases between them.

This clonotype appeared many times. The V call is TRBV20-1, the J call TRBJ1-5; weak D call: TRBD1 (6 bases). Germline V gives CDR1 DFQATT, CDR2 SNEGSKA (reference sequence). V shed 5 bases and J shed 7 bases, with 18 bases lying between them. This CDR3 region has 14 residues. The CDR3: CSAAGTSNEQPQHF. DNA of the CDR3: TGCAGTGCTGCCGGGACATCTAACGAACAGCCCCAGCATTTT.

The chain is built from TRBV5-1 and TRBJ1-6; TRBD1 matches 12 bases. Losses at the gene ends were 2 bases for V and 5 bases for J; bases not matched to a gene: 17. CDR1 is SGHRS, CDR2 YFSETQ, per germline. The CDR3 totals 21 residues. The CDR3 loop is CASSLRSPGQGADLHNSPLHF. CDR3 bases: TGCGCCAGCAGCTTACGCAGCCCGGGACAGGGGGCCGATTTACATAATTCACCCCTCCACTTT. Full variable domain (missing parts from reference TRBV5-1 and TRBJ1-6): KAGVTQTPRYLIKTRGQQVTLSCSPISGHRSVSWYQQTPGQGLQFLFEYFSETQRNKGNFPGRFSGRQFSNSRSEMNVSTLELGDSALYLCASSLRSPGQGADLHNSPLHFGNGTRLTVT.

The genes are TRBV29-1 and TRBJ2-7; D not resolved. Germline V gene sequence: CDR1 SQVTM, CDR2 ANQGSEA. V was pared by 7 bases and J by 0 bases, with 10 bases between. This CDR3 is 12 amino acids long. CDR3 sequence reads: CSAKTASYEQYF. CDR3 sequence (DNA): TGCAGCGCCAAAACAGCCTCCTACGAGCAGTACTTC.

This clonotype has more than one count but fewer than ten. The V and J genes are TRBV7-8 and TRBJ2-5; D is unresolved. CDR1 and CDR2 (germline): SGHVS, FQNEAQ. Trimming cost V 4 bases and J 5 bases, with 11 bases left between them. There are 13 residues in the CDR3. This CDR3 reads CASSSTTGETQYF. Here the CDR3 DNA reads TGTGCCAGCAGCTCCACGACCGGGGAGACCCAGTACTTC.

This clonotype came up a few times. V usage is TRBV12-3 or TRBV12-4 and J usage is TRBJ2-7; D is unclear. V was clipped by 6 bases and J by 3 bases, with 18 bases between them. This CDR3 is 15 amino acids long. The CDR3 nucleotides read TGTGCCAGCAGCCCCCCTAGGAGAAGGGACTACGAGCAGTACTTC. This codes for CASSPPRRRDYEQYF.

The rearrangement joins TRBV20-1 to TRBJ2-7; the match to TRBD1 covers 7 bases. The CDR3 sequence is 15 residues long. After removal of 6 bases from V and 2 bases from J, the junction contained 13 bases not matched to a gene. Germline V gene data show CDR1 as DFQATT and CDR2 as SNEGSKA (reference sequence). CDR3 loop: CSAGHRDSFTYEQYF. The CDR3 region has the DNA TGCAGTGCCGGACACCGGGACAGTTTCACCTACGAGCAGTACTTC.

A few counts support this clonotype. This chain links TRBV5-1 with TRBJ1-6, with a weak D call TRBD1 (6 bases). The CDR3 loop spans 15 amino acids. V dropped 0 bases and J dropped 7 bases, with 11 bases sitting between them. Germline V gene data show CDR1 as SGHRS and CDR2 as YFSETQ. CDR3 region: CASSLGTGLNSPLHF. The CDR3 nucleotides are TGCGCCAGCAGCTTGGGTACAGGGCTAAATTCACCCCTCCACTTT. Combining the CDR3 with reference TRBV5-1 and TRBJ1-6 gives the whole variable domain KAGVTQTPRYLIKTRGQQVTLSCSPISGHRSVSWYQQTPGQGLQFLFEYFSETQRNKGNFPGRFSGRQFSNSRSEMNVSTLELGDSALYLCASSLGTGLNSPLHFGNGTRLTVT.

V is TRBV6-2 or TRBV6-3 and J is TRBJ2-7; 7 bases are a match to TRBD2. The germline V gene encodes CDR1 MNHEY and CDR2 SVGEGT. The CDR3 is made up of 14 amino acids. V lost 10 bases, J lost 0 bases, and 9 bases stayed unmatched. This chain's CDR3 is CATQTLASSYEQYF. The CDR3 region has the DNA TGTGCCACCCAAACACTAGCGTCCTCCTACGAGCAGTACTTC.

This clonotype was observed a few times. The V gene is TRBV2, the J gene TRBJ2-7; tentatively, D is TRBD2 (6 bases). V gave up 6 bases and J gave up 1 base, with 19 bases separating them. This CDR3 is 16 amino acids long. CDR1 is SNHLY and CDR2 is FYNNEI in the germline V gene. CDR3 coding DNA: TGTGCCAGCAGGGCCATGGGACTTAGAACGTCCTACGAGCAGTACTTC. Protein product: CASRAMGLRTSYEQYF.

The rearrangement uses TRBV7-2 and TRBJ2-3; D remains ambiguous. The V gene lost 1 base and the J gene lost 6 bases, with 5 bases spanning the gap. Germline V gene sequence: CDR1 SGHTA, CDR2 FQGNSA. The CDR3 has 12 residues. CDR3 bases: TGTGCCAGCAGCTTAGATCGGGATACGCAGTATTTT. As protein: CASSLDRDTQYF.

The chain employs TRBV20-1 and TRBJ1-2; D is ambiguous. Germline values: CDR1 DFQATT, CDR2 SNEGSKA (reference sequence). This CDR3 contains 13 residues. Trimming pared 2 bases from V and 4 bases from J, leaving 11 bases between. CDR3 amino acids: CSARFVASYGYTF. CDR3 sequence (DNA): TGCAGTGCTAGATTTGTCGCTTCCTATGGCTACACCTTC.

This clonotype was counted between two and nine times. The chain carries TRBV6-6 and TRBJ2-5; D is undetermined. V lost 7 bases and J 5 bases, leaving 11 bases between the germline ends. CDR1 is MNHNY, CDR2 SVGAGI, per germline (reference sequence). The CDR3 length is 12 residues. In DNA form, the CDR3 reads TGTGCCAGCACCCCCCCCTCGGAGACCCAGTACTTC. This translates into CASTPPSETQYF.

This chain connects TRBV3-1 to TRBJ2-7; TRBD2 aligns across 8 bases. Germline V CDR1 and CDR2: LGHDT, YNNKEL (reference sequence). This CDR3 is 16 amino acids long. Trimming at V came to 2 bases and at J to 3 bases, leaving 9 bases not matched to a gene. CDR3 DNA: TGTGCCAGCAGCCAAAACGGGAGGGGACGCCGCTACGAGCAGTACTTC. It codes for CASSQNGRGRRYEQYF.

The V call is TRBV28, the J call TRBJ2-2; D unresolved. Per the germline V gene, CDR1 is MDHEN and CDR2 is SYDVKM. Trimming removed 3 bases from V and 7 bases from J, with 9 bases in between. The length of the CDR3 is 13 residues. This CDR3 is CASSFSPLGELFF. CDR3 bases: TGTGCCAGCAGTTTCTCCCCTCTCGGGGAGCTGTTTTTT.

The V and J genes are TRBV4-3 and TRBJ1-2; D uncertain. Germline loops: CDR1 LGHNA, CDR2 YSLEER. V was trimmed by 1 base and J by 2 bases, leaving 8 bases between them. The CDR3 has 14 residues. The CDR3 region has the DNA TGCGCCAGCAGCCAAGCATGGCAGAACTATGGCTACACCTTC. It encodes CASSQAWQNYGYTF.

This chain links TRBV10-3 with TRBJ2-1, with 9 bases that match TRBD2. The germline V gene has CDR1 ENHRY and CDR2 SYGVKD. This CDR3 spans 15 amino acids. V lost 5 bases to trimming and J lost 10 bases; unmatched junction nucleotides: 12. The CDR3 region is CAISLASGNGGEQFF. DNA for the CDR3: TGTGCCATCAGTTTGGCTAGCGGGAACGGGGGGGAGCAGTTCTTC.

This clonotype appeared a few times. The J gene is TRBJ1-1, the V gene TRBV6-5, with 7 bases identical to TRBD1. The ends lost 5 bases at V and 1 base at J; junction bases unmatched: 7. The V gene's germline CDR1 is MNHEY and CDR2 SVGAGI. The CDR3 is 15 residues long. The CDR3 coding sequence is TGTGCCAGCAGTCTGACAGGGTCGTCGAACACTGAAGCTTTCTTT. It specifies CASSLTGSSNTEAFF.

This chain uses TRBV6-5 with TRBJ1-2; no clear D gene. Germline CDR1 is MNHEY and CDR2 is SVGAGI. The CDR3 runs 13 residues. Trimming took off 2 bases at V and 4 bases at J, with 8 bases between the two ends. The CDR3 sequence is CASSYAASYGYTF. In nucleotides, the CDR3 is TGTGCCAGCAGTTACGCGGCATCCTATGGCTACACCTTC.

This clonotype has a handful of counts. V gene TRBV12-3 or TRBV12-4 combines with J gene TRBJ1-5, with 9 bases that match TRBD1. With V trimmed by 6 bases and J by 6 bases, 3 bases remained unmatched. The CDR3 spans 13 residues. In DNA, the CDR3 is TGTGCCAGCAGGCAACAGGGGGCTCAGCCCCAGCATTTT. The encoded protein is CASRQQGAQPQHF.

The chain combines TRBV12-3 or TRBV12-4 with TRBJ1-2; D may be TRBD1 (6 bases). This CDR3 spans 13 amino acids. V was shortened by 2 bases and J by 6 bases, with 10 bases between the two germline ends. This chain's CDR3 is CASSLRAGDGYTF. CDR3 sequence (DNA): TGTGCCAGCAGTTTAAGGGCAGGGGATGGCTACACCTTC.

This clonotype has only a few counts. CDR3: CASSRGTRTYNEQFF. The CDR3 DNA follows: TGCGCCAGCAGCCGGGGGACTCGCACCTACAATGAGCAGTTCTTC. This chain joins TRBV5-1 and TRBJ2-1; D may be TRBD2 (6 bases). Germline assignment: CDR1 SGHRS and CDR2 YFSETQ. The CDR3 length is 15 residues. With 4 bases removed from V and 2 bases from J, the gap between germline ends came to 13 bases.

The chain recombines TRBV20-1 with TRBJ2-7; D call uncertain. The V gene's germline CDR1 is DFQATT and CDR2 SNEGSKA (reference sequence). The ends were cut back, 0 bases at V and 3 bases at J, with 12 bases in the middle. The CDR3 length is 14 residues. The CDR3 nucleotides read TGCAGTGCTAGAGAACCGGCAAGCGACTACGAGCAGTACTTC. It translates to CSAREPASDYEQYF.

This clonotype was detected only a few times. The V and J genes are TRBV7-2 and TRBJ2-5, with D perhaps matching TRBD1 (5 bases). The V gene lost 5 bases and the J gene lost 5 bases, with 15 bases spanning the gap. The CDR3 sequence is 14 residues long. CDR1 is SGHTA and CDR2 is FQGNSA in the germline V gene. The CDR3 sequence is CASSPTRASETQYF. The CDR3 DNA sequence: TGTGCCAGCAGCCCTACCAGGGCGTCTGAGACCCAGTACTTC.